Presented here are 22 T cell receptor beta chains from one specimen sequenced in a study of cytomegalovirus exposure and HLA in healthy donors. In the PCR, 60 Vbeta and 13 Jbeta primers were used. Generated by immunoSEQ multiplex PCR, the TCRdb table keeps only in-frame clones and is missing some. The sample shows roughly 200,000 clones, roughly 87% of them seen only once. Sequencing input: PBMCs. These receptors were collected from a woman aged 45 to 65 in good health and CMV-seronegative.

The gene calls are TRBV5-1 and TRBJ2-1; perhaps TRBD2 as D (6 bases). The V end was cut by 3 bases, the J end by 6 bases, with 16 bases between. This CDR3 comprises 15 residues. Germline V CDR1 and CDR2: SGHRS, YFSETQ. DNA for the CDR3: TGCGCCAGCAGCTCAGGGACTTTCACGATCAATGAGCAGTTCTTC. It specifies CASSSGTFTINEQFF. The full variable domain, rest sourced from reference TRBV5-1 and TRBJ2-1, is KAGVTQTPRYLIKTRGQQVTLSCSPISGHRSVSWYQQTPGQGLQFLFEYFSETQRNKGNFPGRFSGRQFSNSRSEMNVSTLELGDSALYLCASSSGTFTINEQFFGPGTRLTVL.

The rearrangement links TRBV6-6 to TRBJ2-7, with D maybe TRBD1 (5 bases). The CDR3 consists of 13 residues. With 6 bases removed from V and 2 bases from J, the gap between germline ends came to 11 bases. Germline V gene data show CDR1 as MNHNY and CDR2 as SVGAGI (reference sequence). The CDR3 region has the DNA TGTGCCAGCAGAAGACAGTGGACCTACGAGCAGTACTTC. Protein: CASRRQWTYEQYF.

The chain links TRBV15 to TRBJ1-5; D is undetermined. In germline, CDR1 is LNHNV, CDR2 YYDKDF (reference sequence). Trimming shortened V by 0 bases and J by 5 bases, and 5 bases separated the two germline ends. This CDR3 is built from 13 residues. The CDR3 coding sequence is TGTGCCACCAGCAGAGATCCTGATCAGCCCCAGCATTTT. This encodes CATSRDPDQPQHF.

This chain joins TRBV19 and TRBJ1-2; 8 bases are shared with TRBD1. Trimming took 5 bases from V and 2 from J; bases not matched to a gene: 10. In germline, CDR1 is LNHDA, CDR2 SQIVND (reference sequence). This CDR3 has 16 amino acids. The DNA of the CDR3 is TGTGCCAGTAGTCCCAACAGGGGGGGCCTCAACTATGGCTACACCTTC. Protein: CASSPNRGGLNYGYTF.

The chain uses TRBV20-1 and TRBJ1-2, with D perhaps TRBD1 (6 bases). The CDR3 loop spans 9 amino acids. With 8 bases removed from V and 6 bases from J, the gap between germline ends came to 7 bases. Germline V gene sequence: CDR1 DFQATT, CDR2 SNEGSKA (reference sequence). DNA of the CDR3: TGCAGTCACAGGGATGGCTACACCTTC. Encoded protein: CSHRDGYTF.

The chain combines TRBV9 with TRBJ2-2; D not resolved. This CDR3 is built from 15 residues. V lost 2 bases, J lost 0 bases, and 8 bases lay in between. Germline V gives CDR1 SGDLS, CDR2 YYNGEE. CDR3 amino acids: CASSVSAANTGELFF. DNA of the CDR3: TGTGCCAGCAGCGTGTCCGCGGCGAACACCGGGGAGCTGTTTTTT. Full variable domain (missing parts from reference TRBV9 and TRBJ2-2): DSGVTQTPKHLITATGQRVTLRCSPRSGDLSVYWYQQSLDQGLQFLIQYYNGEERAKGNILERFSAQQFPDLHSELNLSSLELGDSALYFCASSVSAANTGELFFGEGSRLTVL.

This clone occurred a few times. CDR3 DNA: TGTGCCAGCAGCTTAACAGGGACTAGGAGCGACGAGCAGTACTTC. The encoded protein is CASSLTGTRSDEQYF. The rearrangement uses TRBV7-3 and TRBJ2-7; 8 nucleotides match TRBD2. Germline CDR1 is SGHTA and CDR2 is FQGTGA. The CDR3 covers 15 residues. Trimming took 0 bases from V and 5 from J; bases not matched to a gene: 6.

The V call is TRBV9, the J call TRBJ2-3; D is undetermined. The V gene's germline CDR1 is SGDLS and CDR2 YYNGEE. The V gene lost 3 bases and the J gene lost 2 bases, with 13 bases spanning the gap. The CDR3 sequence is 15 residues long. In nucleotides, the CDR3 is TGTGCCAGCAGCGGAACCCAGATCTTCACAGATACGCAGTATTTT. Translating gives CASSGTQIFTDTQYF.

The chain uses TRBV19 and TRBJ1-3, with D hard to call. The CDR3 totals 14 residues. V was clipped by 3 bases and J by 0 bases, with 6 bases between them. Germline V lookup: CDR1 LNHDA, CDR2 SQIVND (reference sequence). The CDR3, as DNA: TGTGCCAGTAGTATGGGAGACTCTGGAAACACCATATATTTT. It encodes CASSMGDSGNTIYF.

This chain joins TRBV29-1 and TRBJ2-2; TRBD2 aligns across 8 bases. The CDR3 contains 13 residues. V dropped 4 bases and J dropped 7; count of bases not matched to a gene: 5. Germline assignment: CDR1 SQVTM and CDR2 ANQGSEA. In DNA, the CDR3 is TGCAGCGTTGGCGGACTAGCCCGCGGGGAGCTGTTTTTT. This translates into CSVGGLARGELFF.

This chain uses TRBV27 with TRBJ2-1; 10 bases match TRBD1. CDR3 length: 15 residues. Trimming removed 10 bases from V and 3 bases from J; junction bases left unmatched: 9. Germline values: CDR1 MNHEY, CDR2 SMNVEV (reference sequence). The CDR3: CATHSGTGVYNEQFF. CDR3 nucleotides: TGTGCCACCCATTCCGGGACAGGGGTCTACAATGAGCAGTTCTTC.

V gene TRBV18 combines with J gene TRBJ2-3; 14 positions agree with TRBD2. The V gene end was trimmed by 2 bases and the J gene end by 4 bases; junction bases not matched to a gene: 2. Germline CDR1 KGHSH, CDR2 LQKENI. The CDR3 length is 16 residues. CDR3 DNA sequence: TGTGCCAGCTCACCAGGACTAGCGGGAGGAGCAGATACGCAGTATTTT. This encodes CASSPGLAGGADTQYF.

This clone was observed a single time. This rearrangement joins TRBV9 to TRBJ2-1, with no clear D. This CDR3 contains 16 residues. Germline V gene lookup returns CDR1 SGDLS and CDR2 YYNGEE. V lost 0 bases and J 9 bases, leaving 19 bases between the germline ends. CDR3 in amino acids: CASSVESTRRSVEQFF. The CDR3 DNA reads as TGTGCCAGCAGCGTAGAGAGCACCCGACGCAGCGTTGAGCAGTTCTTC.

The genes are TRBV29-1 and TRBJ2-7; 7 positions match TRBD2. The CDR3 contains 14 residues. Germline V gives CDR1 SQVTM, CDR2 ANQGSEA. With V trimmed by 4 bases and J by 0 bases, 6 bases remained unmatched. Here the CDR3 reads CSVGFRGVSYEQYF. CDR3 DNA: TGCAGCGTTGGCTTTCGGGGGGTCTCCTACGAGCAGTACTTC.

This clone was observed a single time. V gene TRBV9 combines with J gene TRBJ2-7; maybe TRBD1 (6 bases). Germline CDR1 is SGDLS and CDR2 is YYNGEE. This CDR3 has 14 residues. The V and J ends lost 3 bases and 6 bases respectively, with 16 bases between them. The CDR3 coding sequence is TGTGCCAGCAGCGAGCAGGGGACATTAGGCGAGCAGTACTTC. Its translation: CASSEQGTLGEQYF.

The CDR3 region has the DNA TGTGCCAGCAGCTCAACTAGCAATGAGCAGTTCTTC. Residues: CASSSTSNEQFF. The chain links TRBV7-3 to TRBJ2-1; a possible D gene is TRBD2 (5 bases). Germline CDR1 reads SGHTA; CDR2 reads FQGTGA. The CDR3 spans 12 residues. The V and J ends lost 4 bases and 6 bases respectively, with 7 bases between them.

This sequence joins TRBV5-1 and TRBJ2-1; 7 bases line up with TRBD1. Trimming removed 4 bases from V and 3 bases from J; junction bases left unmatched: 7. Per germline, CDR1 SGHRS and CDR2 YFSETQ. The CDR3 totals 15 residues. CDR3 bases: TGCGCCAGCAGCAGAGACAGGGCGGGCTACAATGAGCAGTTCTTC. Translation: CASSRDRAGYNEQFF.

The chain employs TRBV2 and TRBJ2-7; 7 bases align to TRBD2. The ends lost 3 bases at V and 3 bases at J; junction bases unmatched: 5. CDR3 size: 14 residues. CDR1 is SNHLY, CDR2 FYNNEI, per germline. CDR3 in DNA: TGTGCCAGCAGTGACTTGCGGGAGTTCTACGAGCAGTACTTC. It codes for CASSDLREFYEQYF.

This clone appeared a few times. The V and J genes are TRBV6-1 and TRBJ1-3; D is perhaps TRBD1 (5 bases). Per germline, CDR1 MNHNS and CDR2 SASEGT. Trimming shortened V by 3 bases and J by 0 bases, and 6 bases separated the two germline ends. This CDR3 is 14 amino acids long. CDR3 sequence (DNA): TGTGCCAGCAGTGAGACAGCCTCTGGAAACACCATATATTTT. It yields the protein CASSETASGNTIYF.

On this clone itself: One junction end disagrees with the germline gene, perhaps due to a read error. The CDR3 sequence is CASSLGGTEEETQYF. The CDR3 DNA is TGTGCTAGCAGCTTAGGGGGGACAGAAGAAGAGACCCAGTACTTC. The V gene is TRBV7-7, the J gene TRBJ2-5; tentative D call: TRBD1 (7 bases). CDR1 is SSHAT and CDR2 is FNYEAQ in the germline V gene (reference sequence). The CDR3 spans 15 residues.

This rearrangement joins TRBV19 to TRBJ2-5; TRBD1 matches at 8 bases. This CDR3 has 16 residues. CDR1 and CDR2 from the germline V gene are LNHDA and SQIVND (reference sequence). The trim removed 3 bases at V and 0 bases at J, leaving 6 bases unmatched. The CDR3 sequence: CASSIWTGKNQETQYF. In DNA, the CDR3 is TGTGCCAGTAGTATCTGGACAGGGAAAAACCAAGAGACCCAGTACTTC.

V is TRBV28 and J is TRBJ2-4; no clear D gene. The V end lost 9 bases, the J end lost 3 bases, and 6 bases lay between the germline ends. The CDR3 totals 11 residues. Germline assignment: CDR1 MDHEN and CDR2 SYDVKM. CDR3 sequence: CASHGKNIQYF. CDR3 DNA sequence: TGTGCCAGTCACGGCAAAAACATTCAGTACTTC.